Listed here are 19 T cell receptor beta chains from one sample, sequenced in a study of blood T cell repertoires in COVID-19. Profiled with immunoSEQ multiplex PCR; TCRdb holds only in-frame clones, not every one. The sample holds 100,000 to 150,000 clones, about 80% seen once. Sequencing was carried out using peripheral blood. These receptors came from a woman between 45 and 60 years old with acute or convalescent COVID-19.

This chain joins TRBV3-1 (or the pseudogene TRBV3-2) and TRBJ2-1; TRBD2 aligns across 11 bases. This CDR3 comprises 16 residues. Germline V lookup: CDR1 LGHDT, CDR2 YNNKEL (reference sequence). V dropped 2 bases and J dropped 4; count of bases not matched to a gene: 4. The CDR3 protein is CASSQFTSGGYNEQFF. CDR3 in DNA: TGTGCCAGCAGCCAATTTACTAGCGGGGGATACAATGAGCAGTTCTTC.

V gene TRBV3-1 (or the pseudogene TRBV3-2) combines with J gene TRBJ1-2, with TRBD1 as a possible D gene (5 bases). CDR3 length: 13 amino acids. The V gene lost 5 bases and the J gene lost 4 bases, with 11 bases spanning the gap. Germline V gene data show CDR1 as LGHDT and CDR2 as YNNKEL (reference sequence). The CDR3 here is CASSLAGIYGYTF. As DNA, the CDR3 is TGTGCCAGCAGCTTAGCAGGGATCTATGGCTACACCTTC.

The chain employs TRBV3-1 (or the pseudogene TRBV3-2) and TRBJ1-1, with unresolved D. The V gene's germline CDR1 is LGHDT and CDR2 YNNKEL (reference sequence). This CDR3 region has 11 residues. The V gene lost 5 bases and the J gene lost 12 bases, with 13 bases spanning the gap. CDR3 sequence: CASSSRGGTFF. The CDR3 DNA reads as TGTGCCAGCAGCTCTCGGGGAGGAACTTTCTTT.

This chain uses TRBV20-1 with TRBJ2-1; 13 positions match TRBD2. Per germline, CDR1 DFQATT and CDR2 SNEGSKA (reference sequence). This CDR3 spans 17 amino acids. J gave up 7 bases and V 3 bases, and 12 bases lay outside the gene matches. For the CDR3, the DNA is TGCAGTGCTAGTGGGCAGGATGGGACTAGCGGGATTAATGAGCAGTTCTTC. Translation: CSASGQDGTSGINEQFF.

V is TRBV18 and J is TRBJ2-3; 8 bases line up with TRBD2. The V gene end was trimmed by 3 bases and the J gene end by 4 bases; junction bases not matched to a gene: 3. The CDR3 runs to 14 residues. Germline assignment: CDR1 KGHSH and CDR2 LQKENI. In DNA, the CDR3 is TGTGCCAGCTCACCGGGACTAGGGGCAGATACGCAGTATTTT. This encodes CASSPGLGADTQYF.

In this sample, this clone turned up a few times. V gene TRBV6-1 combines with J gene TRBJ2-7, with D uncertain. This CDR3 has 15 amino acids. Germline loops: CDR1 MNHNS, CDR2 SASEGT. The V and J ends lost 2 bases and 7 bases respectively, with 18 bases between them. The CDR3 reads CASSEFAMSSLEQYF. CDR3 bases: TGTGCCAGCAGTGAATTTGCGATGTCCTCCCTGGAGCAGTACTTC.

This chain joins TRBV27 and TRBJ1-5; TRBD1 matches 12 bases. Germline lookup yields CDR1 MNHEY and CDR2 SMNVEV (reference sequence). The CDR3 spans 19 residues. Trimming cost V 5 bases and J 6 bases; bases outside gene matches: 17. The CDR3 region is CASSPLKPGQGAKGQPQHF. CDR3 coding DNA: TGTGCCAGCAGTCCACTAAAGCCGGGACAGGGGGCGAAGGGTCAGCCCCAGCATTTT.

J is TRBJ2-5 and V is TRBV6-4; tentatively, D is TRBD2 (6 bases). The CDR3 totals 14 residues. V lost 1 base and J 4 bases, leaving 10 bases between the germline ends. Germline lookup yields CDR1 MRHNA and CDR2 SNTAGT. In nucleotides, the CDR3 is TGTGCCAGCAGTGACTGGGACTTTCCAGAGACCCAGTACTTC. Protein product: CASSDWDFPETQYF.

V and J are TRBV3-1 (or the pseudogene TRBV3-2) and TRBJ2-5; no firm D call. This CDR3 is 14 amino acids long. Germline V gene sequence: CDR1 LGHDT, CDR2 YNNKEL (reference sequence). V lost 1 base, J lost 3 bases, and 9 bases lay in between. In DNA, the CDR3 is TGTGCCAGCAGCCAAGTTTCAGGTAAAGAGACCCAGTACTTC. This codes for CASSQVSGKETQYF.

This chain links TRBV7-2 with TRBJ1-2; D not certain. Germline lookup yields CDR1 SGHTA and CDR2 FQGNSA. V was clipped by 4 bases and J by 8 bases, with 23 bases between them. The CDR3 runs 16 residues. The chain's CDR3 is CASSSARGKDRGGYTF. CDR3 bases: TGTGCCAGCAGCTCCGCCCGGGGAAAGGATCGAGGGGGCTACACCTTC.

J is TRBJ1-6 and V is TRBV21-1; TRBD1, the D gene given by the table, was not confirmed from the DNA. TRBV21-1 is a pseudogene segment. This CDR3 comprises 16 residues. CDR3 nucleotides: TGTGCCAGCAGCATCCAGGAAGAACAGGGTGGCTCACCCCTCCACTTT. Residues: CASSIQEEQGGSPLHF.

This clone appeared a few times. The same CDR3 is also encoded by other DNA sequences in this sample. The chain couples TRBV4-1 to TRBJ1-1; D not resolved. Trimming removed 2 bases from V and 0 bases from J, with 7 bases in between. Per germline, CDR1 MGHRA and CDR2 YSYEKL. The CDR3 length is 14 residues. CDR3 residues: CASSQRQLNTEAFF. In DNA, the CDR3 is TGCGCCAGCAGCCAAAGACAATTGAACACTGAAGCTTTCTTT.

This rearrangement joins TRBV18 to TRBJ2-1; D may be TRBD2 (5 bases). Trimming took off 3 bases at V and 0 bases at J, with 9 bases between the two ends. The CDR3 covers 15 residues. Looked up from germline, CDR1 is KGHSH and CDR2 is LQKENI. Written as DNA, the CDR3 is TGTGCCAGCTCACCTGGTGGGAGCTCCTACAATGAGCAGTTCTTC. This translates into CASSPGGSSYNEQFF.

A note on this clone: The junction differs from germline at one of its ends, possibly a read error. This rearrangement joins TRBV10-3 to TRBJ2-1; TRBD1 is a possible D gene (6 bases). This CDR3 contains 13 residues. Germline CDR1 ENHRY, CDR2 SYGVKD. CDR3 in DNA: TGTGCCATCAGTAGAACCCCACGGGACAATTATATCTTC. Its protein product is CAISRTPRDNYIF.

The gene calls are TRBV3-1 (or the pseudogene TRBV3-2) and TRBJ1-1; D is unresolved. The V end lost 0 bases, the J end lost 1 base, and 9 bases lay between the germline ends. The CDR3 is 15 residues long. Germline V gives CDR1 LGHDT, CDR2 YNNKEL (reference sequence). The CDR3 spells CASSQEVGENTEAFF. DNA of the CDR3: TGTGCCAGCAGCCAAGAGGTGGGCGAGAACACTGAAGCTTTCTTT.

This clone showed up just a few times. The gene calls are TRBV2 and TRBJ2-1, with TRBD2 as a possible D gene (5 bases). Germline loops: CDR1 SNHLY, CDR2 FYNNEI. V was trimmed by 9 bases and J by 2 bases, leaving 11 bases between them. The CDR3 has 13 residues. Written as DNA, the CDR3 is TGTGCCAGTAGACCCGGGGCCTACAATGAGCAGTTCTTC. The encoded protein is CASRPGAYNEQFF. The full variable domain, with the rest looked up from reference TRBV2 and TRBJ2-1, is EPEVTQTPSHQVTQMGQEVILRCVPISNHLYFYWYRQILGQKVEFLVSFYNNEISEKSEIFDDQFSVERPDGSNFTLKIRSTKLEDSAMYFCASRPGAYNEQFFGPGTRLTVL.

The rearrangement uses TRBV2 and TRBJ1-5; 11 bases match TRBD1. The V and J ends lost 3 bases and 6 bases, in that order; junction bases with no gene match: 4. The CDR3 contains 15 residues. CDR1 SNHLY and CDR2 FYNNEI come from the germline V gene. The CDR3 DNA reads TGTGCCAGCAGTGATATGGGACAGGGGGTTCAGCCCCAGCATTTT. Protein: CASSDMGQGVQPQHF.

The chain recombines TRBV10-3 with TRBJ1-2; D may be TRBD1 (6 bases). Germline CDR1 ENHRY, CDR2 SYGVKD. V lost 4 bases and J lost 4, with 7 bases in between. This CDR3 has 12 amino acids. The CDR3 protein is CAISGTVYGYTF. CDR3 in DNA: TGTGCCATCAGTGGGACAGTCTATGGCTACACCTTC.

The genes are TRBV5-4 and TRBJ1-1; 9 bases fit TRBD1. The CDR3 runs 18 residues. V trimming: 2 bases; J trimming: 5 bases; junction bases outside the gene matches: 16. CDR1 is SGHNT, CDR2 YYREEE, per germline (reference sequence). CDR3 sequence: CASSFWGTGILRLTEAFF. The CDR3 DNA follows: TGTGCCAGCAGCTTCTGGGGGACAGGGATTCTTCGTCTGACTGAAGCTTTCTTT. The full variable domain, rest sourced from reference TRBV5-4 and TRBJ1-1, is ETGVTQSPTHLIKTRGQQVTLRCSSQSGHNTVSWYQQALGQGPQFIFQYYREEENGRGNFPPRFSGLQFPNYSSELNVNALELDDSALYLCASSFWGTGILRLTEAFFGQGTRLTVV.